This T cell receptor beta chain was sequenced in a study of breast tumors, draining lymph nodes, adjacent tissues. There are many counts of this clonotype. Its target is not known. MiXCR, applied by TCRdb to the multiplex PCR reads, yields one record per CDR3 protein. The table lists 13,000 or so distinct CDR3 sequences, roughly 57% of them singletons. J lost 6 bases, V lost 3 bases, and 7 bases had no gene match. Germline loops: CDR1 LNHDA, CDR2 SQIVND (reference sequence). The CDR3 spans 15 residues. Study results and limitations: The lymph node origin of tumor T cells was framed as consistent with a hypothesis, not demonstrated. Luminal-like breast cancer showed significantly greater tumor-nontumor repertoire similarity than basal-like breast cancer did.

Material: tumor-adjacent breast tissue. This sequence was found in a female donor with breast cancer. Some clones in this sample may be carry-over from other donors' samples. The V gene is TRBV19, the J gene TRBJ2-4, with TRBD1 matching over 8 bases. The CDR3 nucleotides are TGTGCCAGTAGTATCCCCGGACAGGGAGCAAACATTCAGTACTTC. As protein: CASSIPGQGANIQYF.